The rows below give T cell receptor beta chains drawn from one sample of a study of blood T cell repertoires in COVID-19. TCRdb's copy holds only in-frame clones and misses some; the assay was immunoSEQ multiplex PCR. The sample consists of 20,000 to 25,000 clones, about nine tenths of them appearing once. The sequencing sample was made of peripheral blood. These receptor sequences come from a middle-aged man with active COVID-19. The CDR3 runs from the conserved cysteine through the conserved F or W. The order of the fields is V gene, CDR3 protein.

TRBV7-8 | CASSPGVDTEAFF
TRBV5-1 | CASSLGLVLNTEAFF
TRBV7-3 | CASGSGGAPTFF
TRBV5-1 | CASSLGAPGSSGNTIYF
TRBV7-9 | CASSLLRGTGELFF
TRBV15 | CATSRDRVRVTEAFF
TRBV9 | CASSIAFVNTGELFF
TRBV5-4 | CASSPRGSEGYTF
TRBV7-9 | CASSLGIAGANTGELFF
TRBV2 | CASSGLAGGQETQYF
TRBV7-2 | CASSLGEGKLFF
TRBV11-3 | CASSFAMNTEAFF
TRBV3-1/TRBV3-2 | CASSQGGTAYGYTF
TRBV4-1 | CASSQAGRRGRYEQYF
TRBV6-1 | CASSEVGIGEQFF
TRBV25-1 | CASSEGGWGDTQYF
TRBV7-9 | CASSLNYDEKLFF
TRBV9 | CASTPGSTDTQYF
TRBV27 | CASSPLGGANEKLFF
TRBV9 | CASSRTGMSTDTQYF
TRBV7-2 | CASSFWGTKDEQYF
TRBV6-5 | CASATRRQSNQPQHF
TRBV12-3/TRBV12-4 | CASSFKGEQFF
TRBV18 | CASSPDRATEAFF
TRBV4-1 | CASSHATENTEAFF
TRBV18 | CASSPSPAGLDTEAFF
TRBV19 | CASSGQGRTEAFF
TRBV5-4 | CASSLAKSGGDIQYF
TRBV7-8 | CASSLEGPNYNEQFF
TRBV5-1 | CASTLGDGSTDTQYF
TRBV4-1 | CASSSPGVVPLAHEQFF
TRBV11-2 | CASSLVRDYEQYF
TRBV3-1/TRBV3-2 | CASSPGRTAYSGANVLTF
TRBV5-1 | CASSLGSRGGRETQYF
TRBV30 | CAWSPPGGPVLGREQYF
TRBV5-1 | CASSLIVGAGDGYTF
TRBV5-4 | CASSLPDRGQSPLHF
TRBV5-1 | CASSGVGGDPTNVLTF
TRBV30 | CAWVVGGYDGYTF
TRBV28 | CASSFLQNSGNTIYF
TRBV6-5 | CASSSGQRTNTEAFF
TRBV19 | CASSIDTINRVSTGELFF
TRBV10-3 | CAIKQQGNTGELFF
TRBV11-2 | CASSLASPLTSFHEQFF
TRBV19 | CASSAGSSNTGELFF
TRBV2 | CASSEGGYYQPQHF
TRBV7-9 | CASSRGGLAAKETQYF
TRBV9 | CASSSRGGGNTEAFF
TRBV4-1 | CASSQDLYRTVGYGYTF
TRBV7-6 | CASRRGQRNYGYTF
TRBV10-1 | CASTITGANYGYTF
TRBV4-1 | CASSQDVNGHNYGYTF
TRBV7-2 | CASSPSWGQSEYEQYF
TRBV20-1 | CSASKGTSGGLETQYF
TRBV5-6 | CASSLRGGVLYEQYF